This TCR beta chain emerged from a study of T-cell memory formation after mild COVID-19. Whole-study context: Each donor largely had its own TCR clusters.

In its sample, this clonotype was seen many times. No antigen is known for it. General study points: Of the contracting clones, CD4+ ones lay mainly in CM and EM, and CD8+ ones in EMRA.

TCRdb fed the 5' RACE reads into MiXCR, producing one record per CDR3 protein. The sample shows 110,000 to 150,000 distinct CDR3 sequences, about 14% of them seen only once. The origin of this receptor is an adult woman who had mild COVID-19 (a few samples of this study predate the infection). Cell type and time point are not known. The sequenced sample consisted of PBMCs or a T cell subset sorted from them (not recorded which).

In DNA form, the CDR3 reads TGTGCCAGCAGCTCCCGGGGGGGGGAGACCCAGTACTTC. Its translation is CASSSRGGETQYF. The chain carries TRBV7-9 and TRBJ2-5; TRBD2 aligns across 8 bases. V was pared by 4 bases and J by 5 bases, with 3 bases of the junction left unmatched. CDR1 SEHNR and CDR2 FQNEAQ come from the germline V gene (reference sequence). The CDR3 sequence is 13 residues long.